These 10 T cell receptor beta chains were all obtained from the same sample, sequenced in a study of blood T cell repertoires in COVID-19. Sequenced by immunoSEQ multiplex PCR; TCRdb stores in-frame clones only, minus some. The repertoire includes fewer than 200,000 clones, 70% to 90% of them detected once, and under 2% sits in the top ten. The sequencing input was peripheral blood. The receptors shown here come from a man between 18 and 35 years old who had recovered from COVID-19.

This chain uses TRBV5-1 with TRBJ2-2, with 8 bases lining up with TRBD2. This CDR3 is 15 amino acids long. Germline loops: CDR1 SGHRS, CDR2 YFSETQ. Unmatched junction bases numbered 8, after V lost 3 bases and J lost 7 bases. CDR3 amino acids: CASSSNLAGSGELFF. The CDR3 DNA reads TGCGCCAGCAGCTCAAATCTAGCGGGCAGCGGGGAGCTGTTTTTT.

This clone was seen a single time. DNA of the CDR3: TGCGCCAGCAGCGGACCGGGACAGGGGGGTGGTTATGGCTACACCTTC. This sequence encodes CASSGPGQGGGYGYTF. The V gene is TRBV5-1, the J gene TRBJ1-2, with 11 bases fitting TRBD1. CDR1 is SGHRS, CDR2 YFSETQ, per germline. The trim removed 4 bases at V and 5 bases at J, leaving 10 bases unmatched. This CDR3 is 16 amino acids long.

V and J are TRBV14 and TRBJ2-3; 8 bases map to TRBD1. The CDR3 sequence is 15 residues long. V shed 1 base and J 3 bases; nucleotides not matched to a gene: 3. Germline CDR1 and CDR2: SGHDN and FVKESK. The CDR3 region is CASSQVGQATDTQYF. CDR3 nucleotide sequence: TGTGCCAGCAGCCAAGTGGGACAGGCAACAGATACGCAGTATTTT.

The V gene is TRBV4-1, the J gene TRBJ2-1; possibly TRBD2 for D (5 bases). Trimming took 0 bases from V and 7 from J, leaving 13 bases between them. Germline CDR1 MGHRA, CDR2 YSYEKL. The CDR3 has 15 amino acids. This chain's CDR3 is CASSQEYVRGNEQFF. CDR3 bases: TGCGCCAGCAGCCAAGAATACGTCCGGGGAAATGAGCAGTTCTTC.

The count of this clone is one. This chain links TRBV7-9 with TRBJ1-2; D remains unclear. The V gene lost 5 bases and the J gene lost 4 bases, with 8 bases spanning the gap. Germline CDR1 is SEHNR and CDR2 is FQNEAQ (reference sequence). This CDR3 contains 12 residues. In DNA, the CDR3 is TGTGCCAGCAGCGCCACGGGCTATGGCTACACCTTC. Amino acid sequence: CASSATGYGYTF.

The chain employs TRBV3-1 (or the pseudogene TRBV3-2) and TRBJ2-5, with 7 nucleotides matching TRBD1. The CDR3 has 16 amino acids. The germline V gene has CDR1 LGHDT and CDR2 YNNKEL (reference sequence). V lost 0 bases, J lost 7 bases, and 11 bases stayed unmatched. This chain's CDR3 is CASSQDSTGAFWTQYF. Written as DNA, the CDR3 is TGTGCCAGCAGCCAAGATTCCACAGGGGCGTTCTGGACCCAGTACTTC.

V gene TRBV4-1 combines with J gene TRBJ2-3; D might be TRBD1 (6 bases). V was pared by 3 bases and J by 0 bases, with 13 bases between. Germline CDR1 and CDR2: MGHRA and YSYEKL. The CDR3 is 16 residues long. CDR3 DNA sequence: TGCGCCAGCAGCCATCACAGGGACCCTAGCACAGATACGCAGTATTTT. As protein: CASSHHRDPSTDTQYF.

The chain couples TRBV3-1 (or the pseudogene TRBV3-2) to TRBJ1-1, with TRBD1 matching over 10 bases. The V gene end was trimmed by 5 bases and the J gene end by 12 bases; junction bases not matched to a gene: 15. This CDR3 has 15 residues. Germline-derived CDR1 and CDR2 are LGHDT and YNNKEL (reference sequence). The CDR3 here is CASSSGQGLRGSPFF. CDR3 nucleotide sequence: TGTGCCAGCAGCTCGGGACAGGGGCTCCGGGGTAGTCCTTTCTTT.

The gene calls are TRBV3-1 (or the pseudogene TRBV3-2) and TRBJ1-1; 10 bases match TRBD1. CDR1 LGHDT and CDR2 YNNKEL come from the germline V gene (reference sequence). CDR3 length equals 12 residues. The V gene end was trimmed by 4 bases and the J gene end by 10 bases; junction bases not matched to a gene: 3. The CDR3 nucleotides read TGTGCCAGCAGCCCAAGACAGGGGGCAGCTTTCTTT. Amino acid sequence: CASSPRQGAAFF.

CDR3: CASRVLAASYNEQFF. The CDR3 DNA is TGTGCCAGCAGGGTACTAGCGGCCTCCTACAATGAGCAGTTCTTC. The chain is built from TRBV6-5 and TRBJ2-1; 8 bases line up with TRBD2. J was trimmed by 0 bases and V by 6 bases; bases with no gene match: 4. This CDR3 has 15 amino acids. Germline values: CDR1 MNHEY, CDR2 SVGAGI.